This T cell receptor beta chain was identified during a study of blood T cells in healthy people across ages. Combining a sample-barcoded 5' primer with a J-beta primer mix, a second PCR ran for roughly 7 to 11 cycles. TCRdb itself ran the 5' RACE reads through MiXCR, one entry per CDR3 protein. This repertoire shows hundreds of thousands of distinct CDR3 sequences, about 42% found once; its top ten account for roughly 20%. For this clonotype: Its antigen remains unknown.

Study-level results: The study regarded diversity estimates from one million T cells as underestimates. Samples with more naive T cells showed higher observed beta diversity. While age rose, TCR beta diversity per million T cells dropped in a roughly linear way.

Samples had at least 7 million PBMCs isolated from them. Germline V gene lookup returns CDR1 SGHKS and CDR2 YYEKEE (reference sequence). This CDR3 is 16 amino acids long. V gave up 4 bases and J gave up 3 bases; unmatched junction bases: 13. This receptor was obtained from a man aged 80 or over in good health. The J gene is TRBJ2-7, the V gene TRBV5-5; 7 bases are a match to TRBD1. The sequenced material came from blood. The CDR3 sequence: CASSAAGTETLYEQYF. DNA for the CDR3: TGTGCCAGCAGCGCAGCCGGGACAGAGACACTCTACGAGCAGTACTTC.